Each of the 25 T cell receptor beta chains below was sequenced from the same sample in a study of cytomegalovirus exposure and HLA in healthy donors (dated by TCRdb to between 2016 and 2019). The library relied on the immunoSEQ multiplex PCR assay. For the multiplex PCR, a mixture combining 60 forward primers for TCR Vbeta segments and 13 reverse primers for TCR Jbeta segments was used. TCRdb obtained this table from immuneACCESS and retained in-frame rearrangements with V and J assigned. These tables miss some clones; where compared with another copy, unresolved V genes account for less than half of the shortfall, and the remainder is unexplained. A total of 160,000 or so clones appear in this sample, approximately 82% of them only once. About 1.5% of the sample is taken by the ten largest. The sequencing input was PBMCs. The receptors come from a male donor in good health and CMV-seronegative.

The chain employs TRBV11-2 and TRBJ2-7; D not resolved. Germline CDR1 is SGHAT and CDR2 is FQNNGV. The CDR3 is 13 amino acids. With 4 bases removed from V and 3 bases from J, the gap between germline ends came to 10 bases. The CDR3 here is CASSWAGIYEQYF. DNA for the CDR3: TGTGCCAGCAGCTGGGCAGGAATCTACGAGCAGTACTTC.

The V gene is TRBV5-5, the J gene TRBJ2-1; TRBD1 matches 9 bases. Germline lookup yields CDR1 SGHKS and CDR2 YYEKEE (reference sequence). This CDR3 is built from 15 residues. V lost 0 bases and J lost 5; bases outside the gene matches: 3. In DNA form, the CDR3 reads TGTGCCAGCAGCTTGGGGGACAGGGATCACAATGAGCAGTTCTTC. Its translation is CASSLGDRDHNEQFF.

This chain connects TRBV30 to TRBJ2-5; TRBD2 matches at 9 bases. V lost 0 bases, J lost 1 base, and 0 bases stayed unmatched. The length of the CDR3 is 14 residues. Germline lookup yields CDR1 GTSNPN and CDR2 SVGIG (reference sequence). The CDR3 protein is CAWSVTSGQETQYF. DNA for the CDR3: TGTGCCTGGAGTGTGACTAGCGGCCAAGAGACCCAGTACTTC.

The chain joins TRBV11-1 to TRBJ2-5; possibly TRBD1 for D (5 bases). The CDR3 covers 16 residues. V lost 1 base to trimming and J lost 3 bases, with 15 bases between them. Germline-derived CDR1 and CDR2 are SGHAT and FQDESV (reference sequence). CDR3 sequence: CASSLDRYPPEETQYF. CDR3 DNA: TGTGCCAGCAGCTTAGACAGGTACCCCCCAGAAGAGACCCAGTACTTC.

The chain couples TRBV5-6 to TRBJ1-3; possible D gene TRBD1, 5 bases. Trimming cost V 6 bases and J 2 bases, with 18 bases left between them. This CDR3 has 16 residues. Germline V gene data show CDR1 as SGHDT and CDR2 as YYEEEE. The CDR3 nucleotides are TGTGCCAGCACCAAGAGGCAGGGTCGGCCTGGAAACACCATATATTTT. This gives the protein CASTKRQGRPGNTIYF. Full variable domain (outside the CDR3, taken from reference TRBV5-6 and TRBJ1-3): DAGVTQSPTHLIKTRGQQVTLRCSPKSGHDTVSWYQQALGQGPQFIFQYYEEEERQRGNFPDRFSGHQFPNYSSELNVNALLLGDSALYLCASTKRQGRPGNTIYFGEGSWLTVV.

The J gene is TRBJ2-5, the V gene TRBV4-1, with a tentative D call TRBD2 (5 bases). Matching the DNA end better, TRBJ2-7 makes the J call doubtful. Germline V lookup: CDR1 MGHRA, CDR2 YSYEKL. The length of the CDR3 is 16 residues. CDR3 amino acids: CASSPLKSGDSYEQYF. CDR3 bases: TGCGCCAGCAGCCCCCTTAAAAGCGGCGATTCCTACGAGCAGTACTTC.

V gene TRBV7-9 combines with J gene TRBJ2-5; D possibly corresponds to TRBD2 (7 bases). Per the germline V gene, CDR1 is SEHNR and CDR2 is FQNEAQ (reference sequence). CDR3 length: 13 amino acids. Trimming stripped 8 bases from V and 1 base from J, with 11 bases between. The CDR3 protein is CASVRGAQETQYF. CDR3 in DNA: TGTGCCAGCGTCCGGGGGGCCCAAGAGACCCAGTACTTC.

In regard to this clone: The sample holds other DNA sequences that translate to the same CDR3. The V call is TRBV28, the J call TRBJ1-5; possible D gene TRBD1, 5 bases. The ends were cut back, 5 bases at V and 2 bases at J, with 10 bases in the middle. Germline V gene sequence: CDR1 MDHEN, CDR2 SYDVKM. This CDR3 comprises 14 residues. The CDR3 DNA sequence: TGTGCCAGCAGTCTGGGGGGGGGCAATCAGCCCCAGCATTTT. Its protein is CASSLGGGNQPQHF.

The CDR3 loop is CATSGTGWGTDTQYF. The CDR3 region has the DNA TGTGCCACCAGCGGGACAGGGTGGGGCACAGATACGCAGTATTTT. The chain couples TRBV15 to TRBJ2-3; 9 nucleotides match TRBD1. The V segment lost 5 bases and the J segment 1 base; nucleotides outside the gene matches: 4. CDR3 length: 15 amino acids. From germline, CDR1 is LNHNV and CDR2 YYDKDF (reference sequence). Supplemented by reference TRBV15 and TRBJ2-3, the full variable domain reads DAMVIQNPRYQVTQFGKPVTLSCSQTLNHNVMYWYQQKSSQAPKLLFHYYDKDFNNEADTPDNFQSRRPNTSFCFLDIRSPGLGDTAMYLCATSGTGWGTDTQYFGPGTRLTVL.

This chain joins TRBV11-2 and TRBJ2-1; D not certain. Germline V gene sequence: CDR1 SGHAT, CDR2 FQNNGV. Trimming stripped 3 bases from V and 8 bases from J, with 2 bases between. This CDR3 is built from 10 residues. The CDR3: CASSFDEQFF. Written as DNA, the CDR3 is TGTGCCAGCAGCTTCGATGAGCAGTTCTTC.

Turning to this clone: This sample includes further DNA sequences coding for the same CDR3. This chain connects TRBV7-3 to TRBJ1-1; tentatively, D is TRBD1 (5 bases). The CDR3 consists of 13 residues. Trimming left V 5 bases short and J 1 base short, with 8 bases between. The germline CDR1 and CDR2 sequences are SGHTA and FQGTGA. This chain's CDR3 is CASSLGQNTEAFF. DNA of the CDR3: TGTGCCAGCAGCCTTGGACAGAACACTGAAGCTTTCTTT.

CDR3 sequence reads: CASAGTSAIDEQFF. The CDR3 coding sequence is TGTGCCAGCGCCGGGACTAGTGCTATAGATGAGCAGTTCTTC. The chain links TRBV6-6 to TRBJ2-1; 8 bases fit TRBD2. Trimming took 8 bases from V and 8 from J; bases not matched to a gene: 11. CDR1 is MNHNY, CDR2 SVGAGI, per germline (reference sequence). CDR3 length: 14 residues.

The chain has TRBV7-6 and TRBJ2-7, with TRBD1 as a possible D gene (6 bases). Trimming pared 4 bases from V and 7 bases from J, leaving 23 bases between. This CDR3 spans 16 amino acids. Germline V gives CDR1 SGHVS, CDR2 FNYEAQ. DNA for the CDR3: TGTGCCAGCAGCTCGGCGCAGGGACACCGCACGACGGAGCAGTACTTC. Its protein product is CASSSAQGHRTTEQYF.

In this sample, this clone turned up a few times. The chain is built from TRBV18 and TRBJ1-2; D possibly corresponds to TRBD1 (6 bases). V lost 4 bases and J lost 7, with 10 bases in between. This CDR3 has 12 residues. CDR1 is KGHSH, CDR2 LQKENI, per germline. The CDR3 protein is CASSLDSPGYTF. CDR3 in DNA: TGTGCCAGCTCACTGGACAGCCCTGGCTACACCTTC.

The V gene is TRBV4-3, the J gene TRBJ1-4; 12 bases line up with TRBD1. Germline trimming cut 0 bases from V and 4 bases from J; bases unmatched to any gene: 6. Germline loops: CDR1 LGHNA, CDR2 YSLEER. The CDR3 extends over 18 amino acids. The CDR3 spells CASSQDGTGGGGNEKLFF. The CDR3 nucleotides read TGCGCCAGCAGCCAAGATGGGACAGGGGGCGGCGGTAATGAAAAACTGTTTTTT.

The chain recombines TRBV5-5 with TRBJ1-1, with D perhaps TRBD1 (6 bases). The germline CDR1 and CDR2 sequences are SGHKS and YYEKEE (reference sequence). Trimming cost V 4 bases and J 4 bases, with 17 bases left between them. The CDR3 length is 15 residues. For the CDR3, the DNA is TGTGCCAGCAGCCCAGGACAGCCTTTGGTCACTGAAGCTTTCTTT. This codes for CASSPGQPLVTEAFF.

The chain recombines TRBV6-6 with TRBJ2-4; 7 nucleotides line up with TRBD1. This CDR3 has 13 amino acids. Germline CDR1 is MNHNY and CDR2 is SVGAGI (reference sequence). With V trimmed by 2 bases and J by 7 bases, 2 bases remained unmatched. CDR3 loop: CASSYTGVNIQYF. As DNA, the CDR3 is TGTGCCAGCAGTTACACAGGGGTGAACATTCAGTACTTC.

This chain links TRBV4-2 with TRBJ2-5; 8 bases map to TRBD1. Germline CDR1 LGHNA, CDR2 YNFKEQ. The CDR3 length is 13 residues. The junction had 4 bases not matched to a gene; V was cut back by 3 bases and J by 7 bases. The CDR3 region is CASSQTGEPTQYF. CDR3 DNA sequence: TGTGCCAGCAGCCAGACAGGGGAACCGACCCAGTACTTC.

V is TRBV4-1 and J is TRBJ2-7; the D gene is possibly TRBD2 (6 bases). Germline loops: CDR1 MGHRA, CDR2 YSYEKL. The CDR3 spans 13 residues. Deletions cut 0 bases from V and 6 bases from J, with 9 bases between. The CDR3 sequence: CASSQDRGIEQYF. In DNA, the CDR3 is TGCGCCAGCAGCCAAGATCGGGGGATCGAGCAGTACTTC.

The V gene is TRBV2, the J gene TRBJ2-3; 10 bases agree with TRBD1. CDR3 length: 14 residues. Trimming removed 8 bases from V and 3 bases from J; junction bases left unmatched: 5. CDR1 and CDR2 from the germline V gene are SNHLY and FYNNEI. Written as DNA, the CDR3 is TGTGCCAGCGGGGACAGGGGACGGACAGATACGCAGTATTTT. Its protein is CASGDRGRTDTQYF.

CDR3 protein: CASSSGQGTEAFF. The CDR3 nucleotides are TGTGCCAGCAGTTCCGGACAGGGCACTGAAGCTTTCTTT. The chain links TRBV28 to TRBJ1-1; the match to TRBD1 covers 8 bases. CDR3 length equals 13 residues. V lost 4 bases, J lost 4 bases, and 2 bases stayed unmatched. CDR1 and CDR2 (germline): MDHEN, SYDVKM.

The V and J genes are TRBV28 and TRBJ2-7; 10 bases fit TRBD2. Germline V gene lookup returns CDR1 MDHEN and CDR2 SYDVKM. V trimming: 5 bases; J trimming: 1 base; junction bases outside the gene matches: 5. The CDR3 spans 15 residues. Here the CDR3 reads CASSPRTSGSYEQYF. The CDR3 DNA reads TGTGCCAGCAGTCCCCGGACTAGCGGATCCTACGAGCAGTACTTC. The variable domain in full, completed from reference TRBV28 and TRBJ2-7, reads DVKVTQSSRYLVKRTGEKVFLECVQDMDHENMFWYRQDPGLGLRLIYFSYDVKMKEKGDIPEGYSVSREKKERFSLILESASTNQTSMYLCASSPRTSGSYEQYFGPGTRLTVT.

The chain carries TRBV30 and TRBJ1-4, with D possibly TRBD1 on 5 matching bases. Per the germline V gene, CDR1 is GTSNPN and CDR2 is SVGIG (reference sequence). This CDR3 contains 13 residues. V lost 0 bases and J 8 bases, leaving 10 bases between the germline ends. As DNA, the CDR3 is TGTGCCTGGAGTGTACGGCGGGGGGAAAAACTGTTTTTT. Protein sequence: CAWSVRRGEKLFF.

V usage is TRBV10-2 and J usage is TRBJ2-2, with 9 positions matching TRBD1. With V trimmed by 6 bases and J by 6 bases, 11 bases remained unmatched. Per the germline V gene, CDR1 is WSHSY and CDR2 is SAAADI. The CDR3 contains 16 residues. The CDR3 protein is CASRLRDRELSGELFF. The CDR3 DNA sequence: TGCGCCAGCAGACTGAGGGACAGGGAATTGTCCGGGGAGCTGTTTTTT.

The rearrangement uses TRBV5-4 and TRBJ2-1, with 16 positions matching TRBD2. In germline, CDR1 is SGHNT, CDR2 YYREEE (reference sequence). V lost 4 bases to trimming and J lost 10 bases; unmatched junction nucleotides: 14. There are 18 residues in the CDR3. DNA of the CDR3: TGTGCCAGCAGCATGGGAGGGACTAGCGGGAGGGCCATAGGGGAGCAGTTCTTC. Its translation is CASSMGGTSGRAIGEQFF.